What follows are 24 T cell receptor beta chains derived from one specimen sequenced in a study of cytomegalovirus exposure and HLA in healthy donors. A multiplex PCR was run with 60 Vbeta primers and 13 Jbeta primers. Clones were sequenced by immunoSEQ multiplex PCR, and TCRdb holds only the in-frame ones, with some missing. The data show around 120,000 clones, roughly three fifths seen once. The sequencing sample was made of PBMCs. The receptors originated from a middle-aged man in good health and CMV-seropositive.

This chain joins TRBV11-2 and TRBJ1-4; unclear D gene. CDR1 and CDR2 from the germline V gene are SGHAT and FQNNGV. There are 15 residues in the CDR3. Trimming left V 5 bases short and J 8 bases short, with 18 bases between. CDR3 sequence reads: CASSPNPGREEKLFF. The CDR3 DNA follows: TGTGCCAGCAGCCCGAATCCGGGAAGGGAGGAAAAACTGTTTTTT.

V gene TRBV27 combines with J gene TRBJ2-7; the match to TRBD2 covers 8 bases. This CDR3 is built from 14 residues. The germline V gene has CDR1 MNHEY and CDR2 SMNVEV (reference sequence). J gave up 0 bases and V 4 bases, and 2 bases lay outside the gene matches. The CDR3 DNA is TGTGCCAGCAGTTCGCGGGAGGCCTCCTACGAGCAGTACTTC. Protein product: CASSSREASYEQYF.

The chain uses TRBV5-4 and TRBJ1-2; 7 bases are shared with TRBD1. V lost 5 bases, J lost 0 bases, and 4 bases stayed unmatched. This CDR3 is 14 amino acids long. The germline V gene has CDR1 SGHNT and CDR2 YYREEE (reference sequence). CDR3 DNA sequence: TGTGCCAGCAGGAAGGGGGCAACTAACTATGGCTACACCTTC. It specifies CASRKGATNYGYTF. Based on the CDR3 plus reference TRBV5-4 and TRBJ1-2, the full variable domain is ETGVTQSPTHLIKTRGQQVTLRCSSQSGHNTVSWYQQALGQGPQFIFQYYREEENGRGNFPPRFSGLQFPNYSSELNVNALELDDSALYLCASRKGATNYGYTFGSGTRLTVV.

The CDR3, as DNA: TGTGCCAGCAGCTTAGACCAAAGTGGTTCTACCAACACCGGGGAGCTGTTTTTT. Protein product: CASSLDQSGSTNTGELFF. J is TRBJ2-2 and V is TRBV11-3; no clear D gene. Germline CDR1 SGHNT, CDR2 YENEEA. The CDR3 loop spans 18 amino acids. Trimming pared 0 bases from V and 2 bases from J, leaving 16 bases between.

This rearrangement joins TRBV11-3 to TRBJ2-1; 7 positions match TRBD1. CDR1 is SGHNT and CDR2 is YENEEA in the germline V gene. The CDR3 contains 16 residues. V shed 5 bases and J 4 bases; nucleotides not matched to a gene: 11. In nucleotides, the CDR3 is TGTGCCAGCAGCGATCACAGGGGCCCTACTTACAATGAGCAGTTCTTC. Translating gives CASSDHRGPTYNEQFF.

The rearrangement joins TRBV18 to TRBJ1-5; 7 nucleotides agree with TRBD1. V was pared by 3 bases and J by 4 bases, with 6 bases of the junction left unmatched. The CDR3 consists of 15 residues. Germline V lookup: CDR1 KGHSH, CDR2 LQKENI. As DNA, the CDR3 is TGTGCCAGCTCACCTAGATCGGACAGGAATCAGCCCCAGCATTTT. It translates to CASSPRSDRNQPQHF.

This chain uses TRBV2 with TRBJ2-3; possible D gene TRBD2, 6 bases. This CDR3 contains 13 residues. Trimming pared 7 bases from V and 2 bases from J, leaving 10 bases between. Germline V gene data show CDR1 as SNHLY and CDR2 as FYNNEI. CDR3 nucleotides: TGTGCCAGCACTAGCGAGTACACAGATACGCAGTATTTT. It encodes CASTSEYTDTQYF. Using reference TRBV2 and TRBJ2-3 for the parts outside the CDR3, the full variable domain is EPEVTQTPSHQVTQMGQEVILRCVPISNHLYFYWYRQILGQKVEFLVSFYNNEISEKSEIFDDQFSVERPDGSNFTLKIRSTKLEDSAMYFCASTSEYTDTQYFGPGTRLTVL.

This clone was counted a few times. This sequence joins TRBV11-2 and TRBJ2-5; 9 bases fit TRBD2. There are 17 residues in the CDR3. Germline V gene lookup returns CDR1 SGHAT and CDR2 FQNNGV. V shed 1 base, J shed 2 bases, and the junction held 8 bases outside the gene matches. The CDR3 DNA follows: TGTGCCAGCAGCTTAGGGGCCAGCGGGGGGCTACAAGAGACCCAGTACTTC. This codes for CASSLGASGGLQETQYF. Looking up the rest from reference TRBV11-2 and TRBJ2-5 gives the full variable domain: EAGVAQSPRYKIIEKRQSVAFWCNPISGHATLYWYQQILGQGPKLLIQFQNNGVVDDSQLPKDRFSAERLKGVDSTLKIQPAKLEDSAVYLCASSLGASGGLQETQYFGPGTRLLVL.

This clone was observed a single time. The chain is built from TRBV28 and TRBJ1-5, with unresolved D. The CDR3 is 16 residues long. V lost 1 base, J lost 7 bases, and 17 bases lay in between. Germline CDR1 is MDHEN and CDR2 is SYDVKM. CDR3 bases: TGTGCCAGCAGTTTATTCTGGTCAGGAGGTAACCAGCCCCAGCATTTT. This gives the protein CASSLFWSGGNQPQHF.

There are a few counts of this clone. The V gene is TRBV10-3, the J gene TRBJ2-3, with 9 nucleotides matching TRBD1. The germline CDR1 and CDR2 sequences are ENHRY and SYGVKD. This CDR3 has 15 amino acids. V lost 6 bases, J lost 0 bases, and 4 bases stayed unmatched. CDR3 region: CAISWTGASTDTQYF. The DNA of the CDR3 is TGTGCCATCAGCTGGACAGGGGCTAGCACAGATACGCAGTATTTT.

CDR3 protein: CASSHMTSGEETQYF. Here the CDR3 DNA reads TGCGCCAGCAGCCACATGACTAGCGGGGAAGAGACCCAGTACTTC. The chain recombines TRBV4-1 with TRBJ2-5; TRBD2 agrees at 11 bases. CDR1 and CDR2 (germline): MGHRA, YSYEKL. The trim removed 3 bases at V and 3 bases at J, leaving 3 bases unmatched. The CDR3 spans 15 residues.

The V call is TRBV7-9, the J call TRBJ2-7, with 10 bases identical to TRBD2. V gave up 5 bases and J gave up 1 base; unmatched junction bases: 5. The germline gives CDR1 SEHNR, CDR2 FQNEAQ (reference sequence). The CDR3 covers 15 residues. The CDR3 region is CASSDGTSASYEQYF. For the CDR3, the DNA is TGTGCCAGCAGCGATGGGACTAGCGCGTCCTACGAGCAGTACTTC.

This clone has only a few counts. This chain joins TRBV9 and TRBJ1-1; D call uncertain. The ends were cut back, 0 bases at V and 2 bases at J, with 5 bases in the middle. The CDR3 covers 13 residues. CDR1 and CDR2 from the germline V gene are SGDLS and YYNGEE. Here the CDR3 reads CASSVGSNTEAFF. The CDR3 DNA is TGTGCCAGCAGCGTAGGCAGTAACACTGAAGCTTTCTTT.

This chain links TRBV6-1 with TRBJ2-1; 13 bases match TRBD2. The CDR3 length is 15 residues. The germline V gene has CDR1 MNHNS and CDR2 SASEGT. The junction had 4 bases not matched to a gene; V was cut back by 7 bases and J by 4 bases. CDR3 coding DNA: TGTGCCAGCAAGCCGGGACTAGCGGGATACAATGAGCAGTTCTTC. Translation: CASKPGLAGYNEQFF.

The rearrangement uses TRBV5-4 and TRBJ2-7, with a possible D match to TRBD1 (6 bases). V dropped 1 base and J dropped 4 bases, with 15 bases sitting between them. This CDR3 contains 15 residues. The germline gives CDR1 SGHNT, CDR2 YYREEE (reference sequence). The DNA of the CDR3 is TGTGCCAGCAGCTTGCGACCACAGGGCTCTTACGAGCAGTACTTC. Protein sequence: CASSLRPQGSYEQYF.

This chain joins TRBV19 and TRBJ1-5; D may be TRBD1 (5 bases). Germline-derived CDR1 and CDR2 are LNHDA and SQIVND (reference sequence). The CDR3 has 12 residues. With 6 bases removed from V and 4 bases from J, the gap between germline ends came to 7 bases. CDR3 bases: TGTGCCAGTAGCCGGGGGAATCAGCCCCAGCATTTT. Its translation: CASSRGNQPQHF.

The J gene is TRBJ2-2, the V gene TRBV9; the match to TRBD1 covers 9 bases. The CDR3 contains 16 residues. Unmatched junction bases numbered 6, after V lost 0 bases and J lost 6 bases. Germline V gene lookup returns CDR1 SGDLS and CDR2 YYNGEE. CDR3: CASSVEGTGFAGELFF. Written as DNA, the CDR3 is TGTGCCAGCAGCGTAGAGGGGACAGGGTTCGCCGGGGAGCTGTTTTTT.

J is TRBJ2-7 and V is TRBV11-2; D is possibly TRBD1 (6 bases). The CDR3 spans 17 residues. The V end was cut by 0 bases, the J end by 3 bases, with 18 bases between. Per the germline V gene, CDR1 is SGHAT and CDR2 is FQNNGV. The CDR3 nucleotides are TGTGCCAGCAGCTTAGAGCACAGGGTCTCCCCTATCTACGAGCAGTACTTC. Residues: CASSLEHRVSPIYEQYF.

This clone was counted a few times. Other DNA sequences in the sample encode the same CDR3. The V and J genes are TRBV28 and TRBJ1-2; D unclear. V lost 3 bases and J 4 bases, leaving 6 bases between the germline ends. The CDR3 is 12 amino acids. Germline V lookup: CDR1 MDHEN, CDR2 SYDVKM. CDR3 loop: CASSLSGYGYTF. CDR3 nucleotides: TGTGCCAGCAGTTTGAGCGGCTATGGCTACACCTTC.

The genes are TRBV7-2 and TRBJ2-7; the match to TRBD1 covers 9 bases. After removal of 3 bases from V and 7 bases from J, the junction contained 10 bases not matched to a gene. CDR1 is SGHTA and CDR2 is FQGNSA in the germline V gene. This CDR3 is 15 amino acids long. CDR3 DNA: TGTGCCAGCAGCTTGTCACGGACAGGGGTTGGGGAGCAGTACTTC. Its translation is CASSLSRTGVGEQYF. Variable domain in full (rest from reference TRBV7-2 and TRBJ2-7): GAGVSQSPSNKVTEKGKDVELRCDPISGHTALYWYRQSLGQGLEFLIYFQGNSAPDKSGLPSDRFSAERTGGSVSTLTIQRTQQEDSAVYLCASSLSRTGVGEQYFGPGTRLTVT.

V usage is TRBV5-1 and J usage is TRBJ2-2; TRBD1 matches at 7 bases. Trimming took 7 bases from V and 7 from J; bases not matched to a gene: 7. Germline assignment: CDR1 SGHRS and CDR2 YFSETQ. The CDR3 runs 13 residues. The CDR3 DNA reads as TGCGCCAGCGGACGACAGGGCGACGGGGAGCTGTTTTTT. This codes for CASGRQGDGELFF.

This clone has only one observation. The chain has TRBV15 and TRBJ2-7; the D is unclear. CDR1 and CDR2 (germline): LNHNV, YYDKDF (reference sequence). This CDR3 is 12 amino acids long. V gave up 5 bases and J gave up 4 bases, with 9 bases separating them. CDR3 sequence: CATSRSGYEQYF. Here the CDR3 DNA reads TGTGCCACCAGCCGGTCCGGGTACGAGCAGTACTTC.

The CDR3 region has the DNA TGTGCCAGCAGTTCCCGGGACAGCTCCTACGAGCAGTACTTC. This gives the protein CASSSRDSSYEQYF. The rearrangement uses TRBV27 and TRBJ2-7, with TRBD1 identical over 7 bases. Germline CDR1 reads MNHEY; CDR2 reads SMNVEV (reference sequence). This CDR3 has 14 amino acids. The trim removed 4 bases at V and 0 bases at J, leaving 3 bases unmatched.

This clone appeared a few times. V and J are TRBV2 and TRBJ1-4, with TRBD1 matching over 8 bases. The V gene end was trimmed by 5 bases and the J gene end by 8 bases; junction bases not matched to a gene: 7. CDR1 SNHLY and CDR2 FYNNEI come from the germline V gene. There are 14 residues in the CDR3. CDR3 sequence: CASSRQGSGEKLFF. The DNA of the CDR3 is TGTGCCAGCAGTCGACAGGGGTCGGGAGAAAAACTGTTTTTT.